This T cell receptor (beta chain) derives from a study of STAT3 mutations in large granular lymphocyte leukemia. On the study more broadly: Immunosuppressive therapy was given to more than half of T-LGLL patients. The study, taken as a whole, reports: In about 30% of the 18 patients, new TCR clonotypes emerged after therapy. Every T-LGLL patient had at least one immunodominant TCRbeta clonotype.

Of note for this clone: No antigen is known for it.

The junction had 8 bases not matched to a gene; V was cut back by 2 bases and J by 5 bases. This CDR3 spans 16 amino acids. The V gene's germline CDR1 is MNHEY and CDR2 SVGAGI. Average productive template count per sample was approximately 40,000. TCRdb's table, derived via immunoSEQ multiplex PCR, lists solely in-frame clones and lacks some. Here the sample spans about 39,000 clones, 81% being singletons. The sample consisted of PBMCs. The chain links TRBV6-5 to TRBJ1-1; 10 bases fit TRBD1. The TCR comes from a human donor with T large granular lymphocyte leukemia. Some clones in this sample may be carry-over from other donors' samples. In DNA form, the CDR3 reads TGTGCCAGCAGTTACCTTAGGACAGGGGGTCGAACTGAAGCTTTCTTT. Translation: CASSYLRTGGRTEAFF.